This passage covers 20 T cell receptor beta chains from one sample sequenced in a study of blood T cell repertoires in COVID-19. Profiled with immunoSEQ multiplex PCR; TCRdb holds only in-frame clones, not every one. This table holds under 250,000 clones, around nine tenths found once. Sequencing input: peripheral blood. The receptors were gathered from a woman between 40 and 55 years old with acute or convalescent COVID-19.

CDR3 nucleotides: TGTGCCAGCAGTGAAGGTGGACAGGTTCATGATACGCAGTATTTT. It codes for CASSEGGQVHDTQYF. The V and J genes are TRBV6-1 and TRBJ2-3; TRBD1 matches at 7 bases. V lost 1 base and J lost 6; bases outside the gene matches: 7. This CDR3 spans 15 amino acids. Germline V CDR1 and CDR2: MNHNS, SASEGT.

The genes are TRBV18 and TRBJ1-2, with 8 bases aligning to TRBD1. The J segment lost 8 bases and the V segment lost 2 bases, leaving 7 bases of the junction unmatched. From germline, CDR1 is KGHSH and CDR2 LQKENI. The CDR3 runs to 14 residues. In DNA form, the CDR3 reads TGTGCCAGCTCACCAGAGCCAGGGGGCACGGGCTACACCTTC. Amino acid sequence: CASSPEPGGTGYTF.

The chain employs TRBV2 and TRBJ1-1; tentative D call: TRBD1 (6 bases). V was shortened by 7 bases and J by 2 bases, with 14 bases between the two germline ends. The CDR3 is 14 residues long. Germline CDR1 SNHLY, CDR2 FYNNEI. In nucleotides, the CDR3 is TGTGCCAGCAATTTTCAGGGGAGTAACACTGAAGCTTTCTTT. The encoded protein is CASNFQGSNTEAFF.

In nucleotides, the CDR3 is TGTGCCAGCAGCTTAGGATCGACTGAACCCTACGAGCAGTACGTC. Encoded protein: CASSLGSTEPYEQYV. The rearrangement links TRBV7-9 to TRBJ2-7; no clear D gene. Germline CDR1 is SEHNR and CDR2 is FQNEAQ (reference sequence). The CDR3 is 15 residues long. V was trimmed by 1 base and J by 2 bases, leaving 12 bases between them.

The chain uses TRBV3-1 (or the pseudogene TRBV3-2) and TRBJ1-2; 7 nucleotides agree with TRBD1. Germline CDR1 reads LGHDT; CDR2 reads YNNKEL (reference sequence). V lost 11 bases and J lost 2; bases outside the gene matches: 5. The length of the CDR3 is 12 residues. This CDR3 reads CASGTANYGYTF. CDR3 coding DNA: TGTGCCTCCGGGACAGCGAACTATGGCTACACCTTC.

The V and J genes are TRBV10-3 and TRBJ2-3; possibly TRBD1 for D (5 bases). The CDR3 has 14 residues. Germline CDR1 reads ENHRY; CDR2 reads SYGVKD. The V end lost 5 bases, the J end lost 0 bases, and 9 bases lay between the germline ends. CDR3 DNA sequence: TGTGCCATCAGTAGGGGTTATAGCACAGATACGCAGTATTTT. Translating it yields CAISRGYSTDTQYF.

This chain links TRBV27 with TRBJ1-2, with 7 bases that match TRBD1. Losses at the gene ends were 5 bases for V and 8 bases for J; bases not matched to a gene: 5. Germline V CDR1 and CDR2: MNHEY, SMNVEV (reference sequence). There are 12 residues in the CDR3. The CDR3 sequence: CASSRQGEGYTF. In DNA form, the CDR3 reads TGTGCCAGCAGTCGACAGGGTGAAGGCTACACCTTC.

The gene calls are TRBV20-1 and TRBJ1-2, with D perhaps TRBD1 (5 bases). Trimming left V 8 bases short and J 7 bases short, with 14 bases between. This CDR3 has 11 residues. Germline V gene sequence: CDR1 DFQATT, CDR2 SNEGSKA (reference sequence). CDR3 nucleotides: TGCAGTTATTGGGGCAGTAGTGGCTACACCTTC. This translates into CSYWGSSGYTF.

This clone appeared once. The chain's CDR3 is CASSSSKGSSPREQYV. As DNA, the CDR3 is TGTGCCAGCAGCTCATCGAAAGGATCATCCCCGAGGGAGCAGTACGTC. The rearrangement links TRBV7-9 to TRBJ2-7; no reliable D call. CDR3 length: 16 residues. The V gene's germline CDR1 is SEHNR and CDR2 FQNEAQ (reference sequence). The V end lost 4 bases, the J end lost 7 bases, and 23 bases lay between the germline ends.

The rearrangement uses TRBV7-9 and TRBJ1-5; 8 nucleotides match TRBD1. The CDR3 extends over 17 amino acids. CDR1 is SEHNR, CDR2 FQNEAQ, per germline (reference sequence). Trimming at V came to 5 bases and at J to 0 bases, leaving 9 bases not matched to a gene. The CDR3 protein is CASSRGTGAYSNQPQHF. DNA of the CDR3: TGTGCCAGCAGCCGCGGGACAGGAGCTTATAGCAATCAGCCCCAGCATTTT. The full variable domain, completed using reference TRBV7-9 and TRBJ1-5, is DTGVSQNPRHKITKRGQNVTFRCDPISEHNRLYWYRQTLGQGPEFLTYFQNEAQLEKSRLLSDRFSAERPKGSFSTLEIQRTEQGDSAMYLCASSRGTGAYSNQPQHFGDGTRLSIL.

The chain employs TRBV12-3 or TRBV12-4 and TRBJ1-2; TRBD1 might be the D (5 bases). The CDR3 consists of 13 residues. V lost 5 bases and J 7 bases, leaving 14 bases between the germline ends. The CDR3 DNA reads TGTGCCAGCAGTCCACGACAGATAGGTGGCTACACCTTC. This gives the protein CASSPRQIGGYTF.

The J gene is TRBJ2-5, the V gene TRBV3-1 (or the pseudogene TRBV3-2); tentative D call: TRBD2 (5 bases). CDR3 length: 15 residues. The ends were cut back, 0 bases at V and 3 bases at J, with 11 bases in the middle. Germline values: CDR1 LGHDT, CDR2 YNNKEL (reference sequence). The CDR3 is CASSQDLGEEETQYF. The CDR3 bases are TGTGCCAGCAGCCAAGATCTCGGGGAAGAAGAGACCCAGTACTTC.

V usage is TRBV24-1 and J usage is TRBJ1-1, with TRBD1 matching 9 bases. CDR3 size: 13 residues. V dropped 5 bases and J dropped 4; count of bases not matched to a gene: 1. CDR1 is KGHDR, CDR2 SFDVKD, per germline. CDR3 in DNA: TGTGCCACCAGTGTGACAGGGGGCACTGAAGCTTTCTTT. It is translated as CATSVTGGTEAFF.

The V gene is TRBV5-1, the J gene TRBJ2-1; maybe TRBD1 (9 bases). V was pared by 5 bases and J by 0 bases, with 24 bases between. The CDR3 length is 19 residues. Germline V gene sequence: CDR1 SGHRS, CDR2 YFSETQ. CDR3 amino acids: CASRPGQGVAGSSYNEQFF. Written as DNA, the CDR3 is TGCGCCAGCAGGCCGGGACAGGGCGTAGCGGGGAGCTCCTACAATGAGCAGTTCTTC.

The chain employs TRBV19 and TRBJ2-1; 8 bases are a match to TRBD1. The CDR3 is 15 residues long. V dropped 1 base and J dropped 8; count of bases not matched to a gene: 7. The germline gives CDR1 LNHDA, CDR2 SQIVND (reference sequence). The CDR3 loop reads CASSIGTGRFDEQFF. CDR3 DNA sequence: TGTGCCAGTAGTATAGGGACAGGGAGATTCGATGAGCAGTTCTTC.

This clone occurred a few times. The CDR3, as DNA: TGTGCCAGCAGGTCCTCCAGGGGTCAGCCCCAGCATTTT. Its translation is CASRSSRGQPQHF. The chain employs TRBV6-5 and TRBJ1-5; possible D gene TRBD1, 6 bases. Trimming removed 6 bases from V and 6 bases from J, with 12 bases in between. Germline V lookup: CDR1 MNHEY, CDR2 SVGAGI. The CDR3 totals 13 residues.

The chain couples TRBV3-1 (or the pseudogene TRBV3-2) to TRBJ1-3; D might be TRBD1 (5 bases). The germline gives CDR1 LGHDT, CDR2 YNNKEL (reference sequence). The CDR3 loop spans 15 amino acids. The V end was cut by 4 bases, the J end by 0 bases, with 10 bases between. The CDR3 spells CASSPRGSSGNTIYF. The DNA for the CDR3 is TGTGCCAGCAGCCCTCGGGGGAGCTCTGGAAACACCATATATTTT.

The chain couples TRBV29-1 to TRBJ1-2, with 12 bases matching TRBD1. The ends lost 3 bases at V and 3 bases at J; junction bases unmatched: 2. Germline V gives CDR1 SQVTM, CDR2 ANQGSEA. There are 14 residues in the CDR3. The CDR3 protein is CSVDGTGGDYGYTF. In DNA form, the CDR3 reads TGCAGCGTTGATGGGACAGGGGGCGACTATGGCTACACCTTC. The whole variable domain, remainder taken from reference TRBV29-1 and TRBJ1-2, is SAVISQKPSRDICQRGTSLTIQCQVDSQVTMMFWYRQQPGQSLTLIATANQGSEATYESGFVIDKFPISRPNLTFSTLTVSNMSPEDSSIYLCSVDGTGGDYGYTFGSGTRLTVV.

J is TRBJ2-4 and V is TRBV7-9; D ambiguous. Per germline, CDR1 SEHNR and CDR2 FQNEAQ (reference sequence). This CDR3 has 13 residues. V lost 5 bases, J lost 0 bases, and 5 bases lay in between. The CDR3 DNA sequence: TGTGCCAGCAGCCCCAGAGCCAAAAACATTCAGTACTTC. Translation gives CASSPRAKNIQYF.

V gene TRBV6-1 combines with J gene TRBJ1-6; TRBD1 matches at 7 bases. Losses at the gene ends were 6 bases for V and 5 bases for J; bases not matched to a gene: 4. This CDR3 is built from 14 residues. Germline V lookup: CDR1 MNHNS, CDR2 SASEGT. CDR3 in amino acids: CASSFGQDNSPLHF. CDR3 sequence (DNA): TGTGCCAGCAGCTTTGGACAGGATAATTCACCCCTCCACTTT.